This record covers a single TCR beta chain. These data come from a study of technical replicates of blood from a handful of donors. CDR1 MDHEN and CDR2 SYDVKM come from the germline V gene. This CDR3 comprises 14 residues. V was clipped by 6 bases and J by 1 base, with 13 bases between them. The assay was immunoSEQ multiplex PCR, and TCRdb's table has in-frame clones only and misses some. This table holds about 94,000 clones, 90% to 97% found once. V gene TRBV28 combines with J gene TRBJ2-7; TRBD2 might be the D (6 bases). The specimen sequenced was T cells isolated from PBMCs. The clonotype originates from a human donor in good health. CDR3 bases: TGTGCCAGCAGGGAGGGGCCTACTTCCTACGAGCAGTACTTC. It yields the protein CASREGPTSYEQYF.